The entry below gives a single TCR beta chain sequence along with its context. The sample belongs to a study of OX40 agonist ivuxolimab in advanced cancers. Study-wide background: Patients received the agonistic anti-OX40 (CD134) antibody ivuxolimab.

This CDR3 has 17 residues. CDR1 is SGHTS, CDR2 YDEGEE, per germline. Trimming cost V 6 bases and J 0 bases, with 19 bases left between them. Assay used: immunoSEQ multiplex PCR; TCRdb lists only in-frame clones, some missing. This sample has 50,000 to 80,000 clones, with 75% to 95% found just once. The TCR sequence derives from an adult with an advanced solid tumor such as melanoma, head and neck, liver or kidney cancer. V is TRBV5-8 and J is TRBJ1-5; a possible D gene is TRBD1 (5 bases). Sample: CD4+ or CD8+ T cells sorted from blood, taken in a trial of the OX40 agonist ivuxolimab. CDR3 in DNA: TGTGCCAGCATCTACCCCGGGACGGCTTATAGCAATCAGCCCCAGCATTTT. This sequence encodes CASIYPGTAYSNQPQHF.